This T cell receptor (beta chain) was obtained from a study of human T cells and chemical hapten exposure. Findings and caveats of the study: With DPC sensitization, TCRs exceeding 1 in 1000 frequency showed no change.

As for time point: pre-sensitization, week 0. Treatment denoted: therapeutic diphenylcyclopropenone sensitization with weekly scalp DPC. Blood sampling preceded each patch test application. Germline loops: CDR1 LGHNA, CDR2 YSLEER. This CDR3 contains 13 residues. Trimming removed 3 bases at V and 5 bases at J, with 11 bases between. This clonotype was picked up many times. Antigen: not known. MiXCR, applied by TCRdb to the RACE reads, yields one record per CDR3 protein. The data show about 290,000 distinct CDR3 sequences, 7.7% seen once. V usage is TRBV4-3 and J usage is TRBJ2-7; D is unclear. The source material was whole blood, sampled in connection with sensitization to the hapten diphenylcyclopropenone (DPC). This clonotype originated in a man between 18 and 29 years old with alopecia areata. Some clones in this sample may be carry-over from other donors' samples. This CDR3 reads CASSQFRFDEQYF. The DNA for the CDR3 is TGCGCCAGCAGCCAGTTCCGGTTCGACGAGCAGTACTTC.